The 22 T cell receptor beta chains presented below share a single source sample, sequenced in a study of OX40 agonist ivuxolimab in advanced cancers. This table comes from immunoSEQ multiplex PCR, and its TCRdb copy is limited to in-frame clones, with some not included. Among some 77,000 clones listed, approximately 85% were seen once. The sequences come from CD4+ or CD8+ T cells sorted from blood, collected in a trial of the OX40 agonist ivuxolimab. These receptors were taken from an adult with an advanced solid tumor such as melanoma, head and neck, liver or kidney cancer.

The chain recombines TRBV15 with TRBJ2-7, with D unresolved. Trimming took off 0 bases at V and 2 bases at J, with 14 bases between the two ends. This CDR3 spans 16 amino acids. From germline, CDR1 is LNHNV and CDR2 YYDKDF (reference sequence). CDR3 protein: CATSRDRPPLAYEQYF. Here the CDR3 DNA reads TGTGCCACCAGCAGAGATCGTCCTCCACTTGCCTACGAGCAGTACTTC.

The chain uses TRBV10-2 and TRBJ2-4, with a possible D match to TRBD2 (7 bases). The V end was cut by 2 bases, the J end by 6 bases, with 17 bases between. CDR3 size: 16 residues. Germline V lookup: CDR1 WSHSY, CDR2 SAAADI. Here the CDR3 DNA reads TGCGCCAGCAGTGAGGTCCCCTTCGGGGGGCGAAACATTCAGTACTTC. The encoded protein is CASSEVPFGGRNIQYF.

The chain is built from TRBV4-2 and TRBJ2-3; 10 bases agree with TRBD2. The CDR3 consists of 17 residues. The germline gives CDR1 LGHNA, CDR2 YNFKEQ. The V and J ends lost 3 bases and 1 base, in that order; junction bases with no gene match: 7. CDR3 DNA sequence: TGTGCCAGCAGCCAGGGAGCGGGGGGGCCAGGCACAGATACGCAGTATTTT. Its translation is CASSQGAGGPGTDTQYF.

V and J are TRBV5-1 and TRBJ2-7, with TRBD2 identical over 12 bases. Unmatched junction bases numbered 5, after V lost 0 bases and J lost 7 bases. The CDR3 has 15 residues. Germline assignment: CDR1 SGHRS and CDR2 YFSETQ. The CDR3 sequence: CASSLDSSGRGEQYF. The CDR3 nucleotides read TGCGCCAGCAGCTTGGACTCTAGCGGGAGGGGGGAGCAGTACTTC.

V usage is TRBV5-6 and J usage is TRBJ2-1, with 11 bases fitting TRBD2. Per germline, CDR1 SGHDT and CDR2 YYEEEE. J was trimmed by 1 base and V by 5 bases; bases with no gene match: 5. The CDR3 sequence is 16 residues long. The CDR3 here is CASRDGLAGSYNEQFF. CDR3 coding DNA: TGTGCCAGCAGGGATGGACTAGCGGGTTCCTACAATGAGCAGTTCTTC.

The gene calls are TRBV5-5 and TRBJ1-2, with D uncertain. Deletions cut 1 base from V and 1 base from J, with 5 bases between. The CDR3 sequence is 13 residues long. The V gene's germline CDR1 is SGHKS and CDR2 YYEKEE (reference sequence). This CDR3 is CASSLQINYGYTF. In DNA form, the CDR3 reads TGTGCCAGCAGCTTGCAGATTAACTATGGCTACACCTTC.

The rearrangement uses TRBV9 and TRBJ2-2; 12 positions agree with TRBD1. Germline V gene lookup returns CDR1 SGDLS and CDR2 YYNGEE. This CDR3 region has 19 residues. V shed 6 bases, J shed 1 base, and the junction held 13 bases outside the gene matches. The CDR3, as DNA: TGTGCCAGCACCCGTAGCCCCGGGACAGGGGGCGGGAACACCGGGGAGCTGTTTTTT. The encoded protein is CASTRSPGTGGGNTGELFF. Supplemented by reference TRBV9 and TRBJ2-2, the full variable domain reads DSGVTQTPKHLITATGQRVTLRCSPRSGDLSVYWYQQSLDQGLQFLIQYYNGEERAKGNILERFSAQQFPDLHSELNLSSLELGDSALYFCASTRSPGTGGGNTGELFFGEGSRLTVL.

V and J are TRBV10-1 and TRBJ2-7, with D possibly being TRBD1 or TRBD2 (5 bases each). Germline CDR1 WNHNN, CDR2 SYGVQD (reference sequence). The CDR3 contains 17 residues. The germline V and J ends were trimmed by 0 bases and 6 bases, with 21 bases remaining between them. The CDR3 loop is CASSESGAGGSRAEQYF. The CDR3 nucleotides are TGCGCCAGCAGTGAGTCCGGGGCCGGCGGTTCGCGAGCCGAGCAGTACTTC.

The chain recombines TRBV27 with TRBJ2-7; 13 bases map to TRBD2. Germline values: CDR1 MNHEY, CDR2 SMNVEV (reference sequence). This CDR3 comprises 17 residues. V shed 3 bases and J 0 bases; nucleotides not matched to a gene: 5. The CDR3 is CASSFGLAGAPSYEQYF. The CDR3 nucleotides read TGTGCCAGCAGTTTCGGACTAGCGGGGGCCCCCTCCTACGAGCAGTACTTC.

This clone occurred a few times. The CDR3 spells CSVEGTVGNTIYF. DNA for the CDR3: TGCAGCGTTGAGGGCACGGTGGGAAACACCATATATTTT. The V gene is TRBV29-1, the J gene TRBJ1-3; no firm D call. CDR1 is SQVTM, CDR2 ANQGSEA, per germline. The CDR3 spans 13 residues. Trimming took off 3 bases at V and 4 bases at J, with 10 bases between the two ends.

The rearrangement links TRBV27 to TRBJ1-2; 9 nucleotides agree with TRBD1. The V segment lost 0 bases and the J segment 4 bases; nucleotides outside the gene matches: 6. The CDR3 extends over 16 amino acids. Germline lookup yields CDR1 MNHEY and CDR2 SMNVEV (reference sequence). This CDR3 is CASSLSPGQGSYGYTF. For the CDR3, the DNA is TGTGCCAGCAGTTTATCGCCCGGACAGGGGTCCTATGGCTACACCTTC.

The gene calls are TRBV6-6 and TRBJ2-7, with D perhaps matching TRBD1 (6 bases). The CDR3 is made up of 15 amino acids. Trimming pared 4 bases from V and 3 bases from J, leaving 16 bases between. CDR1 and CDR2 from the germline V gene are MNHNY and SVGAGI (reference sequence). This chain's CDR3 is CASSFTGLGDYEQYF. The CDR3 DNA follows: TGTGCCAGCAGTTTCACAGGGCTAGGGGACTACGAGCAGTACTTC.

The chain couples TRBV7-3 to TRBJ2-3; no reliable D call. The germline V and J ends were trimmed by 3 bases and 3 bases, with 10 bases remaining between them. CDR3 length: 14 amino acids. Germline V lookup: CDR1 SGHTA, CDR2 FQGTGA. CDR3 sequence reads: CASSFDLGTDTQYF. DNA of the CDR3: TGTGCCAGCAGCTTTGATTTGGGGACAGATACGCAGTATTTT.

The rearrangement joins TRBV19 to TRBJ2-3; 8 bases are a match to TRBD2. CDR1 is LNHDA, CDR2 SQIVND, per germline (reference sequence). J was trimmed by 3 bases and V by 0 bases; bases with no gene match: 5. This CDR3 region has 16 residues. DNA for the CDR3: TGTGCCAGTAGTATAGATGGAGCGGGAGCGACAGATACGCAGTATTTT. Its translation: CASSIDGAGATDTQYF. The variable domain in full, with the rest retrieved from reference TRBV19 and TRBJ2-3, is DGGITQSPKYLFRKEGQNVTLSCEQNLNHDAMYWYRQDPGQGLRLIYYSQIVNDFQKGDIAEGYSVSREKKESFPLTVTSAQKNPTAFYLCASSIDGAGATDTQYFGPGTRLTVL.

V usage is TRBV30 and J usage is TRBJ2-2; D remains ambiguous. The CDR3 has 12 amino acids. Germline values: CDR1 GTSNPN, CDR2 SVGIG (reference sequence). V gave up 0 bases and J gave up 7 bases, with 6 bases separating them. CDR3 DNA: TGTGCCTGGAGTGTGTGGGGCGGGGAGCTGTTTTTT. It translates to CAWSVWGGELFF.

This chain uses TRBV9 with TRBJ2-2, with D tentatively TRBD1 or TRBD2 (5 bases each). CDR1 and CDR2 (germline): SGDLS, YYNGEE. The CDR3 extends over 13 amino acids. V was shortened by 7 bases and J by 2 bases, with 9 bases between the two germline ends. The CDR3 reads CASGGPNTGELFF. In nucleotides, the CDR3 is TGTGCCAGCGGGGGACCCAACACCGGGGAGCTGTTTTTT.

The genes are TRBV5-1 and TRBJ1-1; tentative D call: TRBD1 (5 bases). The V gene lost 1 base and the J gene lost 8 bases, with 12 bases spanning the gap. The length of the CDR3 is 13 residues. CDR1 and CDR2 from the germline V gene are SGHRS and YFSETQ. CDR3 DNA: TGCGCCAGCAGCTTGTCGGGGGGATTGGAAGCTTTCTTT. Encoded protein: CASSLSGGLEAFF.

The gene calls are TRBV4-2 and TRBJ2-7, with TRBD2 as a possible D gene (5 bases). Germline V gene sequence: CDR1 LGHNA, CDR2 YNFKEQ. V dropped 1 base and J dropped 4 bases, with 11 bases sitting between them. The CDR3 is 14 amino acids. The CDR3: CASSQGPAAYEQYF. CDR3 nucleotides: TGTGCCAGCAGCCAAGGCCCAGCGGCTTACGAGCAGTACTTC.

The CDR3, as DNA: TGCGCCAGCAGCCAAGATACAGGGGGCGACTATGGCTACACCTTC. Its translation is CASSQDTGGDYGYTF. The chain carries TRBV4-3 and TRBJ1-2; the match to TRBD1 covers 9 bases. Germline assignment: CDR1 LGHNA and CDR2 YSLEER. V was clipped by 0 bases and J by 3 bases; unmatched bases: 2. This CDR3 is built from 15 residues.

The rearrangement joins TRBV28 to TRBJ2-7, with 10 bases lining up with TRBD1. Germline CDR1 MDHEN, CDR2 SYDVKM. This CDR3 has 15 amino acids. After removal of 0 bases from V and 5 bases from J, the junction contained 4 bases not matched to a gene. The DNA of the CDR3 is TGTGCCAGCAGTTTATGGGGACAGGGGCCCGACGAGCAGTACTTC. It specifies CASSLWGQGPDEQYF.

The V and J genes are TRBV5-4 and TRBJ2-7; TRBD1 agrees at 10 bases. CDR1 and CDR2 (germline): SGHNT, YYREEE (reference sequence). The V segment lost 4 bases and the J segment 6 bases; nucleotides outside the gene matches: 10. The CDR3 has 15 amino acids. Written as DNA, the CDR3 is TGTGCCAGCAGCGATATGGACAGGGGGGGTCGCGAGCAGTACTTC. Its protein is CASSDMDRGGREQYF.

The chain has TRBV18 and TRBJ2-1; 10 bases map to TRBD1. With 4 bases clipped from V and 9 bases from J, the junction kept 9 bases outside the gene matches. Germline-derived CDR1 and CDR2 are KGHSH and LQKENI. The CDR3 has 15 amino acids. The CDR3 bases are TGTGCCAGCTCACGCGGGACAGGGGAGTTAAGTGAGCAGTTCTTC. Amino acids: CASSRGTGELSEQFF.